What follows are 4 T cell receptor beta chains derived from one specimen sequenced in a study of blood T cells in healthy people across ages. For the second PCR, which ran for about 6 to 11 cycles, a sample-barcoded 5' primer and a J-beta primer mix were used. A single record per CDR3 protein comes from TCRdb applying MiXCR to the 5' RACE reads. The top ten hold about a sixth of the sample, which has 800,000 or so distinct CDR3 sequences, about 46% seen once. Sequencing used blood. Receptors originate from an elderly man in good health.

This clonotype was detected many times. The chain carries TRBV5-1 and TRBJ2-5; D is uncertain. The V and J ends lost 2 bases and 2 bases respectively, with 10 bases between them. The CDR3 is 14 residues long. Germline V CDR1 and CDR2: SGHRS, YFSETQ. CDR3 in amino acids: CASSLSDQQETQYF. Here the CDR3 DNA reads TGCGCCAGCAGCTTATCGGACCAGCAAGAGACCCAGTACTTC.

J is TRBJ1-3 and V is TRBV12-3 or TRBV12-4; D is perhaps TRBD1 (5 bases). The CDR3 sequence is 16 residues long. Trimming took off 4 bases at V and 0 bases at J, with 13 bases between the two ends. The CDR3 is CASSSVITGSGNTIYF. CDR3 nucleotides: TGTGCCAGCAGTTCGGTCATAACAGGCTCTGGAAACACCATATATTTT.

The count of this clonotype is one. With a much larger clone just one base away, this may be a read error. The chain links TRBV20-1 to TRBJ2-7; 7 bases are shared with TRBD2. The CDR3 runs to 13 residues. The V gene end was trimmed by 7 bases and the J gene end by 3 bases; junction bases not matched to a gene: 9. CDR1 and CDR2 (germline): DFQATT, SNEGSKA (reference sequence). This chain's CDR3 is CSVPVPSGYEQYF. CDR3 DNA sequence: TGCAGTGTCCCGGTGCCTAGCGGCTACGAGCAGTACTTC.

The CDR3 loop reads CASRGPSGYEQYF. The CDR3, as DNA: TGTGCCAGCCGGGGGCCTAGCGGGTACGAGCAGTACTTC. The chain has TRBV6-6 and TRBJ2-5; 8 nucleotides match TRBD2. TRBJ2-7 explains the end of the DNA better; the J call may be wrong. CDR3 length: 13 amino acids. The germline CDR1 and CDR2 sequences are MNHNY and SVGAGI (reference sequence).